The sequence of this TCR beta chain was determined in a study of CD8 T cells in Susac syndrome. Random hexamers served to reverse transcribe roughly 0.5 to 1 ug RNA. The method of amplification for TCR beta CDR3 was immunoSEQ multiplex PCR, covering 54 Vbeta and 13 Jbeta. TCRdb processed the immunoSEQ multiplex PCR reads anew with MiXCR; each CDR3 protein has one entry. Of 140,000 to 150,000 distinct CDR3 sequences in the sample, roughly 95% were seen once. TCR beta sequences were obtained from blood CD8+ and CD4+ T cells. The study used treatment-naive patients who had stable or active relapsing-remitting disease as multiple sclerosis controls. TEMRA cells were FACS-enriched, unlike CD8+ and CD4+ T cells, which were negatively isolated. CDR3 length equals 15 residues. CDR1 SGDLS and CDR2 YYNGEE come from the germline V gene. Between the trimmed V and J ends, which lost 3 bases and 0 bases, there was a span of 10 bases.

The sequenced sample consisted of CD4+ T cells from PBMCs. This sequence was found in a human donor with multiple sclerosis. The chain couples TRBV9 to TRBJ2-1; the D is unclear. This CDR3 is CASSATPSSYNEQFF. The DNA of the CDR3 is TGTGCCAGCAGCGCGACTCCGAGCTCCTACAATGAGCAGTTCTTC.